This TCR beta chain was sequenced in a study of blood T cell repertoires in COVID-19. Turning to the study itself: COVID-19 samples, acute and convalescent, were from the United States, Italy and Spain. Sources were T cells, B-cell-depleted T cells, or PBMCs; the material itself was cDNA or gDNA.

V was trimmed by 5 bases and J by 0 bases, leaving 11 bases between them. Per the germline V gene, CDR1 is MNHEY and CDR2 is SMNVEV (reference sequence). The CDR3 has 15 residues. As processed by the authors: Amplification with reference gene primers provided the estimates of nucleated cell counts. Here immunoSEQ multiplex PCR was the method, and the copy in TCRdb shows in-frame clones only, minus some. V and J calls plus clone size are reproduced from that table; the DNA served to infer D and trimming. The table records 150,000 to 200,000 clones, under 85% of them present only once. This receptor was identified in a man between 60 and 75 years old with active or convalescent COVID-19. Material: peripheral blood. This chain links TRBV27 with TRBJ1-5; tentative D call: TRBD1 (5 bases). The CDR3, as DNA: TGTGCCAGCAGTCCCCGCAGGGATAGCAATCAGCCCCAGCATTTT. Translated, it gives CASSPRRDSNQPQHF.